Detailed here is one T cell receptor (beta chain). The table came from immunoSEQ multiplex PCR; TCRdb's copy has only in-frame clones and leaves some out. The sample consists of 100,000 or so clones, approximately 90% of them appearing once. The CDR3 sequence is 15 residues long. V was pared by 1 base and J by 7 bases, with 6 bases of the junction left unmatched. The germline V gene encodes CDR1 LNHDA and CDR2 SQIVND (reference sequence). The data were taken from a study of identifying expanded T cells in peripheral blood. Source material: blood. This receptor was taken from a person aged 18-69 years in good health. V usage is TRBV19 and J usage is TRBJ1-4, with 7 nucleotides matching TRBD1. CDR3 loop: CASSIVRDRVEKLFF. CDR3 sequence (DNA): TGTGCCAGTAGTATAGTTCGTGACAGGGTTGAAAAACTGTTTTTT. The full variable domain, completed using reference TRBV19 and TRBJ1-4, is DGGITQSPKYLFRKEGQNVTLSCEQNLNHDAMYWYRQDPGQGLRLIYYSQIVNDFQKGDIAEGYSVSREKKESFPLTVTSAQKNPTAFYLCASSIVRDRVEKLFFGSGTQLSVL.